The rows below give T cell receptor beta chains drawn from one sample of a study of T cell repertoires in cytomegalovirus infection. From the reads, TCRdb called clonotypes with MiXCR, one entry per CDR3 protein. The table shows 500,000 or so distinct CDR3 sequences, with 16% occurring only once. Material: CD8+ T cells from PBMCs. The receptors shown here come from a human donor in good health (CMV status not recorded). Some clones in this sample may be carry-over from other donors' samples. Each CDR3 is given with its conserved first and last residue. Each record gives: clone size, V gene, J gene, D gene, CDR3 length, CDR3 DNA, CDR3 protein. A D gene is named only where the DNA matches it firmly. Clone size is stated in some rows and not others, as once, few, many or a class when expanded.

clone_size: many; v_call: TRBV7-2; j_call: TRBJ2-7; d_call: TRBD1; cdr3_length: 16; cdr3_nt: TGTGCCAGCAGCTTAGATGGGACAGGGATAGGCTACGAGCAGTACTTC; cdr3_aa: CASSLDGTGIGYEQYF
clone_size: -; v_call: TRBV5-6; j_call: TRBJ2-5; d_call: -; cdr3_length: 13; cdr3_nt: TGTGCCAGCAGCCCTCTAGCACAGGAGACCCAGTACTTC; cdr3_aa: CASSPLAQETQYF
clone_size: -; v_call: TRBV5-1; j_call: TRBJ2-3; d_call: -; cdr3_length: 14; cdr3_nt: TGCGCCAGCAGCGGTGCCAGGAACACAGATACGCAGTATTTT; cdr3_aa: CASSGARNTDTQYF
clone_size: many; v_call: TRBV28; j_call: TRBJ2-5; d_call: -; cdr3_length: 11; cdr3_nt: TGTGCCAGCAGTCCCGACCGGACCCAGTACTTC; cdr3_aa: CASSPDRTQYF
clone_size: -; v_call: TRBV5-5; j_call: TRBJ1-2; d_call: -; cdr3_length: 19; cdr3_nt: TGTGCCAGCAGCTTGGAGGGGAAGGCATCGGGGGCAAATAACTATGGCTACACCTTC; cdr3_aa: CASSLEGKASGANNYGYTF
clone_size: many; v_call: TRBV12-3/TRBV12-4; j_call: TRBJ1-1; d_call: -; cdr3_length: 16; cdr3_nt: TGTGCCAGCAGTGCCTCAAGCCTGGACAGAGAAAGTGAAGCTTTCTTT; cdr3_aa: CASSASSLDRESEAFF
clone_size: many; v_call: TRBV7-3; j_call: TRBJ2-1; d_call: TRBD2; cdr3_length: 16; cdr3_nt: TGTGCCAGCAGCCCCGGGACTAGCGGGATATACAATGAGCAGTTCTTC; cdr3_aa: CASSPGTSGIYNEQFF
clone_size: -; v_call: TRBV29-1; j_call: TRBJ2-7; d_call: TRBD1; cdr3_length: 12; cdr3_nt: TGCAGCGTCTGGGACAGCTCCTACGAGCAGTACTTC; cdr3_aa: CSVWDSSYEQYF
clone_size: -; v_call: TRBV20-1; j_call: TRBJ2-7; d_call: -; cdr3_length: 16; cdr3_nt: TGCAGTGCGGCGCGCAGGGGAGGACACCTAACCTACGAGCAGTACTTC; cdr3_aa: CSAARRGGHLTYEQYF
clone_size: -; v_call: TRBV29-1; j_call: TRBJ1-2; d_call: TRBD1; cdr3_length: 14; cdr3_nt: TGCAGCGTGGGGGTGACAGGGCCTAACTATGGCTACACCTTC; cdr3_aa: CSVGVTGPNYGYTF
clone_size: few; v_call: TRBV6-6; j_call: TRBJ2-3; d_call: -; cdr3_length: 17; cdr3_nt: TGTGCCAGCAGTTACTCGAATCGGGAGCCACCCACAGATACGCAGTATTTT; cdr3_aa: CASSYSNREPPTDTQYF
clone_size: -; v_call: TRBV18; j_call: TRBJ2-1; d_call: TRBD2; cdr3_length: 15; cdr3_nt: TGTGCCAGCTCACCACCGAGGGACTATAACAATGAGCAGTTCTTC; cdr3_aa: CASSPPRDYNNEQFF
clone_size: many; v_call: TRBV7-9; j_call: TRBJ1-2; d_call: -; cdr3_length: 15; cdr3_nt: TGTGCCAGCAGCTCCCCTGGACAGATTATCTATGGCTACACCTTC; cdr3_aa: CASSSPGQIIYGYTF
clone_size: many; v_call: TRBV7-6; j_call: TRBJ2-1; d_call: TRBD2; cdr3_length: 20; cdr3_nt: TGTGCCAGCAGCTCTCGACTCTTTATAGCGGGAGGCCGAACGGGGGATGAGCAGTTCTTC; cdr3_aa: CASSSRLFIAGGRTGDEQFF
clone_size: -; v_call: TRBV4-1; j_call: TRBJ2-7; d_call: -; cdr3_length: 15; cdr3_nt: TGCGCCAGCAGCCAAGGAAACACAGGATCCTACGAGCAGTACTTC; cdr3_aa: CASSQGNTGSYEQYF
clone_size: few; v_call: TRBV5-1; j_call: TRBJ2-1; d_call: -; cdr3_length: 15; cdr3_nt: TGCGCCAGCAGCTCGTCTAGCAGGACCTACAATGAGCAGTTCTTC; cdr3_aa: CASSSSSRTYNEQFF
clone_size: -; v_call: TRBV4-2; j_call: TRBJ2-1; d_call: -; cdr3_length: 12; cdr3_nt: TGTGCCAGCAGCCAGGGCCTCAATGAGCAGTTCTGG; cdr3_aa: CASSQGLNEQFW
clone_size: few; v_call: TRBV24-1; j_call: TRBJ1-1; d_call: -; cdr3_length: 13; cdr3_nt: TGTGCCACCAGTGTTGGGGGGGGCACTGAAGCTTTCTTT; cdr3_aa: CATSVGGGTEAFF
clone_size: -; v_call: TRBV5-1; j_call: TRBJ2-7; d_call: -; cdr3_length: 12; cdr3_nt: TGCGCCAGCAGCCTGACTACCGACGAGCAGTACTTC; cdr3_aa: CASSLTTDEQYF
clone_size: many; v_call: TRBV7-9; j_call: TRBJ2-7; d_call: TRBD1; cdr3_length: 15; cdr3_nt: TGTGCCAGCAGCTCAGGACAGGTCACAGGCTACGAGCAGTACTTC; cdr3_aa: CASSSGQVTGYEQYF
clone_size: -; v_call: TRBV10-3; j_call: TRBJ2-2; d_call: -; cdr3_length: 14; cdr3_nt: TGTGCCATCAGTGACCCGACGGAGACCGGGGAGCTGTTTTTT; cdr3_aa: CAISDPTETGELFF
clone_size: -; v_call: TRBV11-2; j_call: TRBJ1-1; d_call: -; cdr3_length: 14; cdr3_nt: TGTGCCAGCATCCAGGGTCCAGCGAACACTGAAGCTTTCTTT; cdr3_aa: CASIQGPANTEAFF
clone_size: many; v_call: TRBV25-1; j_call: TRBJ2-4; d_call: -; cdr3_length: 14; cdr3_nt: TGTGCCAGCAGTGAAGGGGGATTAGGGAACATTCAGTACTTC; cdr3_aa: CASSEGGLGNIQYF
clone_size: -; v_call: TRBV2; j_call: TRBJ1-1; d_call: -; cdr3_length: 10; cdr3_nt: TGTGCCAGCATCATCAGGGCTGCTTTCTTT; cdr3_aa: CASIIRAAFF
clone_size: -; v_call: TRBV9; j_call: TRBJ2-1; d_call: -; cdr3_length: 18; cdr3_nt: TGTGCCAGCAGCGTAGGACTCAGGAGCGGGCAACCCTACAATGAGCAGTTCTTC; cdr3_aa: CASSVGLRSGQPYNEQFF